Listed below are T cell receptor beta chains from one sample, sequenced in a study of molecular identifiers for immune sequencing clone quantification. TCRdb used MiXCR to reprocess the PCR reads, holding one entry per CDR3 protein. Of around 320,000 distinct CDR3 sequences in the sample, roughly 23% were seen once. Material: naive CD8+ T cells from blood, with Jurkat cell RNA spiked in. Receptors originate from a human donor in good health. Some libraries in this study had Jurkat cell RNA spiked in. CDR3s include the opening cysteine and the closing phenylalanine or tryptophan. Fields, in order: V gene, J gene, clone size, D gene, CDR3 DNA, CDR3 protein. A D gene is named only where the DNA matches it firmly. Only part of the rows carry a size: once, few, many, or a class if the clone is expanded.

V: TRBV20-1
J: TRBJ2-2
size: many
D: -
DNA: TGCAGTGCTAGAGATGGGGCGGGAAACACCGGGGAGCTGTTTTTT
CDR3: CSARDGAGNTGELFF

V: TRBV2
J: TRBJ1-4
size: few
D: -
DNA: TGTGCCAGCAGTGAAACTTTAGCAACTAATGAAAAACTGTTTTTT
CDR3: CASSETLATNEKLFF

V: TRBV27
J: TRBJ2-7
size: -
D: -
DNA: TGTGCCAGCAGTTCCGCCGCAGAAGACGAGCAGTACTTC
CDR3: CASSSAAEDEQYF

V: TRBV29-1
J: TRBJ2-5
size: many
D: -
DNA: TGCAGCGTTATCTTCGAGACCCAGTACTTC
CDR3: CSVIFETQYF

V: TRBV20-1
J: TRBJ2-7
size: -
D: TRBD2
DNA: TGCAGTGCTAGCTCTTTAGCGGGAGGGAGATACGAGCAGTACTTC
CDR3: CSASSLAGGRYEQYF

V: TRBV19
J: TRBJ1-2
size: -
D: -
DNA: TGTGCCAGTAGAACAGAAGACTATGGCTACACCTTC
CDR3: CASRTEDYGYTF

V: TRBV7-6
J: TRBJ2-3
size: -
D: -
DNA: TGTGCCAGCAGCTGGCTAGCACTGAGCACAGATACGCAGTATTTT
CDR3: CASSWLALSTDTQYF

V: TRBV27
J: TRBJ2-3
size: -
D: TRBD2
DNA: TGTGCCAGCAGTCCCGGACTAGCTCTAGATACGCAGTATTTT
CDR3: CASSPGLALDTQYF

V: TRBV6-5
J: TRBJ2-7
size: -
D: -
DNA: TGTGCCAGCACCGAATCTGGGAGGTACGAGCAGTACTTC
CDR3: CASTESGRYEQYF

V: TRBV27
J: TRBJ1-1
size: -
D: -
DNA: TGTGCCAGCAGTTCGTCAGGGAGGAGCACTGAAGCTTTCTTT
CDR3: CASSSSGRSTEAFF

V: TRBV2
J: TRBJ2-7
size: -
D: -
DNA: TGTGCCAGCAACGCCGTCAGGGGAGTCACCTACGAGCAGTACTTC
CDR3: CASNAVRGVTYEQYF

V: TRBV11-2
J: TRBJ2-3
size: -
D: -
DNA: TGTGCCAGCAGAACCTCAGATACGCAGTATTTT
CDR3: CASRTSDTQYF

V: TRBV2
J: TRBJ1-5
size: -
D: TRBD1
DNA: TGTGCCAGCAGTAAGCAGGGGACAGTTATGGCTATAGGCAATCAGCCCCAGCATTTT
CDR3: CASSKQGTVMAIGNQPQHF

V: TRBV10-3
J: TRBJ1-1
size: -
D: -
DNA: TGTGCCATCAGTGGGCCAGGCGCTGAAGCTTTCTTT
CDR3: CAISGPGAEAFF

V: TRBV12-3/TRBV12-4
J: TRBJ2-5
size: -
D: -
DNA: TGTGCCAGCAGTTTGAGACTGATGCCGGAGAGCCAGTACTTC
CDR3: CASSLRLMPESQYF

V: TRBV7-8
J: TRBJ1-1
size: -
D: TRBD1
DNA: TGTGCCAGCAGCCTCACCGGGACAGGGAGAACTGAAGCTTTCTTT
CDR3: CASSLTGTGRTEAFF

V: TRBV27
J: TRBJ1-4
size: few
D: -
DNA: TGTGCCAGCAGTGTCAGGTGGGGGGAAGAAAAACTGTTTTTT
CDR3: CASSVRWGEEKLFF

V: TRBV28
J: TRBJ2-5
size: few
D: -
DNA: TGTGCCAGCAGCTCGAACGGGAAGACCCAGCACTTC
CDR3: CASSSNGKTQHF

V: TRBV29-1
J: TRBJ1-2
size: few
D: -
DNA: TGCAGCGTTTCGGACAGTTCCTCTTATGGCTACACCTTC
CDR3: CSVSDSSSYGYTF

V: TRBV12-3/TRBV12-4
J: TRBJ2-6
size: many
D: -
DNA: TGTGCCAGCAGTTTCGGGGGACAGGCCAACGTCCTGACTTTC
CDR3: CASSFGGQANVLTF

V: TRBV20-1
J: TRBJ2-7
size: many
D: -
DNA: TGCAGTGCTAGAAGAGAAGCAACCTACGAGCAGTACTTC
CDR3: CSARREATYEQYF

V: TRBV10-3
J: TRBJ2-1
size: -
D: -
DNA: TGTGCCATCAGTGACGGGACTGGGCAGTTCTTC
CDR3: CAISDGTGQFF

V: TRBV29-1
J: TRBJ1-2
size: many
D: TRBD1
DNA: TGCAGCGTTGAATCAGGGGGCGTTGGCTACACCTTC
CDR3: CSVESGGVGYTF

V: TRBV28
J: TRBJ2-3
size: many
D: -
DNA: TGTGCCAGCAGTTTAAATTTTGAGGTACCGCGCACAGATACGCAGTATTTT
CDR3: CASSLNFEVPRTDTQYF